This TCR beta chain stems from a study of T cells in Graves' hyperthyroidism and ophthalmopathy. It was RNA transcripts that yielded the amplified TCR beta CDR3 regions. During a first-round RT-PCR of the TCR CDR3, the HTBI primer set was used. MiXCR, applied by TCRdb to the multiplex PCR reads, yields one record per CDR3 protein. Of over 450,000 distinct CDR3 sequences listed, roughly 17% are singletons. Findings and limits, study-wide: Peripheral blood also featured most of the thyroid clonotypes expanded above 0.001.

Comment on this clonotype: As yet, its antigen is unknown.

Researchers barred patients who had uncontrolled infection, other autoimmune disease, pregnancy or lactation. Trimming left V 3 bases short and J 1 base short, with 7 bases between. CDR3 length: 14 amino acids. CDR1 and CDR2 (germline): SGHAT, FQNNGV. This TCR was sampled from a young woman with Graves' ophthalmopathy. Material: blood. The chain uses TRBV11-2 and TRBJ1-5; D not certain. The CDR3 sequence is CASSFSDSNQPQHF. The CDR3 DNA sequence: TGTGCCAGCAGCTTCAGCGACAGCAATCAGCCCCAGCATTTT.